The 30 T cell receptor beta chains below come from one sample, sequenced in a study of blood T cell repertoires in COVID-19 (TCRdb year 2020). The method was the immunoSEQ multiplex PCR assay. This is the immuneACCESS table as TCRdb keeps it, with only in-frame sequences that have V and J called. A part of the clones is gone; compared with another copy, unresolved V genes explain less than half, and the rest is unexplained. The sample includes some 1,400 clones, with approximately 94% observed a single time. Under 2.5% of the sample is taken by the ten largest. Input material: peripheral blood. These receptors were collected from a human donor in a cohort sampled during active COVID-19.

The chain is built from TRBV5-1 and TRBJ2-7, with D possibly matching TRBD2 (7 bases). Germline assignment: CDR1 SGHRS and CDR2 YFSETQ. V was trimmed by 7 bases and J by 2 bases, leaving 13 bases between them. The CDR3 is 13 residues long. CDR3 nucleotides: TGCGCCAGCGGGAGGGGGGACACCTACGAGCAGTACTTC. Its translation: CASGRGDTYEQYF.

This clone was observed once. This chain uses TRBV15 with TRBJ1-2; TRBD1 is a possible D gene (5 bases). The CDR3 extends over 13 amino acids. From germline, CDR1 is LNHNV and CDR2 YYDKDF (reference sequence). With 0 bases removed from V and 6 bases from J, the gap between germline ends came to 8 bases. In DNA, the CDR3 is TGTGCCACCAGCAGAGAAGAAGGGGATGGCTACACCTTC. It yields the protein CATSREEGDGYTF. Based on the CDR3 plus reference TRBV15 and TRBJ1-2, the full variable domain is DAMVIQNPRYQVTQFGKPVTLSCSQTLNHNVMYWYQQKSSQAPKLLFHYYDKDFNNEADTPDNFQSRRPNTSFCFLDIRSPGLGDTAMYLCATSREEGDGYTFGSGTRLTVV.

This clone came up a few times. This chain links TRBV4-1 with TRBJ2-1; 10 bases agree with TRBD2. The CDR3 is made up of 15 amino acids. Trimming took 5 bases from V and 3 from J; bases not matched to a gene: 4. CDR1 MGHRA and CDR2 YSYEKL come from the germline V gene. The CDR3 nucleotides read TGCGCCAGCAGCGGAGCGGGAGGGGGCTACAATGAGCAGTTCTTC. It specifies CASSGAGGGYNEQFF.

V usage is TRBV12-2 and J usage is TRBJ2-3; the D call in the table, TRBD1, was not verified against the DNA. TRBV12-2 is designated a pseudogene. CDR3 size: 15 residues. This chain's CDR3 is CASRSGPDRVDTQYF. In DNA, the CDR3 is TGTGCAAGTCGCTCAGGCCCGGACAGGGTAGATACGCAGTATTTT.

The chain is built from TRBV12-3 or TRBV12-4 and TRBJ1-1, with D maybe TRBD1 (5 bases). The CDR3 spans 13 residues. V lost 3 bases to trimming and J lost 4 bases, with 9 bases between them. The CDR3 protein is CASSFRVGTEAFF. CDR3 DNA sequence: TGTGCCAGCAGTTTCAGGGTAGGCACTGAAGCTTTCTTT.

This rearrangement joins TRBV7-2 to TRBJ2-5; D ambiguous. Germline CDR1 reads SGHTA; CDR2 reads FQGNSA. This CDR3 has 12 amino acids. V was trimmed by 5 bases and J by 1 base, leaving 5 bases between them. CDR3 region: CASSPFQETQYF. CDR3 coding DNA: TGTGCCAGCAGCCCGTTCCAAGAGACCCAGTACTTC.

The gene calls are TRBV5-1 and TRBJ2-1, with D perhaps matching TRBD1 (8 bases). The germline V gene has CDR1 SGHRS and CDR2 YFSETQ. This CDR3 is 17 amino acids long. Deletions cut 4 bases from V and 8 bases from J, with 25 bases between. The CDR3 DNA sequence: TGCGCCAGCAGCGCAAAGACAGGGGCGGCCCGGGGGGATGAGCAGTTCTTC. It specifies CASSAKTGAARGDEQFF.

The V gene is TRBV18, the J gene TRBJ1-2; tentatively, D is TRBD1 (6 bases). The V end lost 0 bases, the J end lost 11 bases, and 16 bases lay between the germline ends. Germline-derived CDR1 and CDR2 are KGHSH and LQKENI. The CDR3 loop spans 14 amino acids. In DNA form, the CDR3 reads TGTGCCAGCTCACCACCGGTTGGGGGCATCGGGTACACCTTC. Translated, it gives CASSPPVGGIGYTF.

V and J are TRBV9 and TRBJ1-2, with TRBD1 matching 7 bases. The CDR3 length is 14 residues. Germline V gives CDR1 SGDLS, CDR2 YYNGEE. V lost 3 bases to trimming and J lost 3 bases; unmatched junction nucleotides: 5. CDR3 sequence reads: CASSAQGVYYGYTF. The CDR3, as DNA: TGTGCCAGCAGCGCCCAGGGGGTTTACTATGGCTACACCTTC.

The table lists this clone with a count of one. The V and J genes are TRBV20-1 and TRBJ2-3, with 11 bases fitting TRBD2. The V and J ends lost 3 bases and 0 bases, in that order; junction bases with no gene match: 5. The germline V gene has CDR1 DFQATT and CDR2 SNEGSKA (reference sequence). This CDR3 region has 16 residues. The CDR3 spells CSASSGRDLSTDTQYF. The CDR3 DNA reads TGCAGTGCTAGTAGCGGGAGGGACCTTAGCACAGATACGCAGTATTTT.

V and J are TRBV6-5 and TRBJ1-1; D may be TRBD1 (6 bases). This CDR3 has 14 residues. Per germline, CDR1 MNHEY and CDR2 SVGAGI. Trimming removed 2 bases from V and 0 bases from J, with 7 bases in between. CDR3: CASSYGTMNTEAFF. In nucleotides, the CDR3 is TGTGCCAGCAGTTACGGGACAATGAACACTGAAGCTTTCTTT.

The chain is built from TRBV4-1 and TRBJ2-1, with 7 bases that match TRBD2. Germline V gene data show CDR1 as MGHRA and CDR2 as YSYEKL. The ends lost 0 bases at V and 2 bases at J; junction bases unmatched: 7. The CDR3 contains 17 residues. CDR3 nucleotides: TGCGCCAGCAGCCAAGATAAGGCTAGCGGAGCCTACAATGAGCAGTTCTTC. It specifies CASSQDKASGAYNEQFF.

This chain joins TRBV3-1 (or the pseudogene TRBV3-2) and TRBJ2-1; 14 bases are a match to TRBD2. CDR1 is LGHDT, CDR2 YNNKEL, per germline (reference sequence). V dropped 1 base and J dropped 15; count of bases not matched to a gene: 11. The CDR3 extends over 16 amino acids. As DNA, the CDR3 is TGTGCCAGCAGCCAAGTGGGGACTAGCGGGAGTTATTATCTGTTCTTC. Translation: CASSQVGTSGSYYLFF.

This chain links TRBV29-1 with TRBJ1-2; unclear D gene. The germline V gene has CDR1 SQVTM and CDR2 ANQGSEA. The CDR3 runs to 11 residues. V lost 6 bases to trimming and J lost 6 bases, with 11 bases between them. The CDR3 loop reads CSVERSNGYTF. The CDR3 DNA is TGCAGCGTGGAGAGAAGCAATGGCTACACCTTC.

The chain combines TRBV18 with TRBJ2-7; 10 bases map to TRBD2. This CDR3 region has 14 residues. With 4 bases clipped from V and 4 bases from J, the junction kept 4 bases outside the gene matches. The V gene's germline CDR1 is KGHSH and CDR2 LQKENI. CDR3 DNA: TGTGCCAGCTCACATACTAGCGGGATGTACGAGCAGTACTTC. Translation: CASSHTSGMYEQYF.

The gene calls are TRBV28 and TRBJ2-7, with 7 bases matching TRBD1. J was trimmed by 4 bases and V by 3 bases; bases with no gene match: 9. The V gene's germline CDR1 is MDHEN and CDR2 SYDVKM. CDR3 length: 15 amino acids. CDR3 protein: CASSFRGGLPYEQYF. The CDR3 region has the DNA TGTGCCAGCAGTTTCAGAGGGGGCCTCCCTTACGAGCAGTACTTC. Full variable domain (remainder filled in from reference TRBV28 and TRBJ2-7): DVKVTQSSRYLVKRTGEKVFLECVQDMDHENMFWYRQDPGLGLRLIYFSYDVKMKEKGDIPEGYSVSREKKERFSLILESASTNQTSMYLCASSFRGGLPYEQYFGPGTRLTVT.

The chain uses TRBV11-2 and TRBJ1-2; 8 bases agree with TRBD1. The CDR3 runs 16 residues. The germline V gene has CDR1 SGHAT and CDR2 FQNNGV. J was trimmed by 7 bases and V by 5 bases; bases with no gene match: 15. The CDR3 spells CASSDGTGGNRRGYTF. The DNA for the CDR3 is TGTGCCAGCAGCGATGGGACAGGCGGAAACCGTCGTGGCTACACCTTC.

The chain employs TRBV28 and TRBJ1-2; 9 bases match TRBD1. Germline CDR1 MDHEN, CDR2 SYDVKM. This CDR3 contains 14 residues. V dropped 4 bases and J dropped 7; count of bases not matched to a gene: 7. The CDR3 region has the DNA TGTGCCAGCAGTTCCGGGACAGGGCGGTTTGGCTACACCTTC. Protein: CASSSGTGRFGYTF.

This rearrangement joins TRBV5-5 to TRBJ2-7; D is unclear. CDR1 is SGHKS and CDR2 is YYEKEE in the germline V gene (reference sequence). V dropped 4 bases and J dropped 7 bases, with 15 bases sitting between them. The CDR3 runs 13 residues. CDR3 in amino acids: CASSQKNIGEQYF. CDR3 nucleotides: TGTGCCAGCAGCCAGAAGAATATCGGGGAGCAGTACTTC. The variable domain in full, with the rest retrieved from reference TRBV5-5 and TRBJ2-7, is DAGVTQSPTHLIKTRGQQVTLRCSPISGHKSVSWYQQVLGQGPQFIFQYYEKEERGRGNFPDRFSARQFPNYSSELNVNALLLGDSALYLCASSQKNIGEQYFGPGTRLTVT.

V usage is TRBV27 and J usage is TRBJ2-7, with 9 bases lining up with TRBD1. The CDR3 has 13 amino acids. Germline CDR1 and CDR2: MNHEY and SMNVEV (reference sequence). V lost 3 bases to trimming and J lost 6 bases; unmatched junction nucleotides: 3. The chain's CDR3 is CASSLLGQGEQYF. CDR3 DNA: TGTGCCAGCAGTTTGCTGGGACAGGGCGAGCAGTACTTC.

V and J are TRBV4-2 and TRBJ2-1; 14 bases are shared with TRBD2. V lost 1 base to trimming and J lost 7 bases; unmatched junction nucleotides: 15. In germline, CDR1 is LGHNA, CDR2 YNFKEQ. The CDR3 length is 20 residues. CDR3 nucleotide sequence: TGTGCCAGCAGCCAAGGCCAATTCGGACTAGCGGGAGGTCAAGGGAATGAGCAGTTCTTC. Amino acids: CASSQGQFGLAGGQGNEQFF.

The chain recombines TRBV6-4 with TRBJ1-1; D not certain. V was shortened by 2 bases and J by 1 base, with 17 bases between the two germline ends. CDR3 length: 17 residues. Germline-derived CDR1 and CDR2 are MRHNA and SNTAGT. The CDR3 DNA reads TGTGCCAGCAGTGACCACCCCGGGAGGGCCACGAACACTGAAGCTTTCTTT. Encoded protein: CASSDHPGRATNTEAFF.

The genes are TRBV12-3 or TRBV12-4 and TRBJ2-1; TRBD2 might be the D (6 bases). The CDR3 is 13 amino acids. The V end lost 3 bases, the J end lost 9 bases, and 12 bases lay between the germline ends. The CDR3 DNA reads TGTGCCAGCAGTTTGAACCAGGGAGGTGAGCAGTTCTTC. Its protein is CASSLNQGGEQFF.

V and J are TRBV14 and TRBJ1-1; D is possibly TRBD1 (5 bases). Germline V gene sequence: CDR1 SGHDN, CDR2 FVKESK. V was trimmed by 0 bases and J by 5 bases, leaving 13 bases between them. The CDR3 loop spans 15 amino acids. CDR3 in DNA: TGTGCCAGCAGCCAAGACGAACACAGGTTAACTGAAGCTTTCTTT. Residues: CASSQDEHRLTEAFF.

V gene TRBV5-1 combines with J gene TRBJ2-1, with TRBD2 as a possible D gene (6 bases). This CDR3 comprises 16 residues. From germline, CDR1 is SGHRS and CDR2 YFSETQ. Trimming took off 0 bases at V and 8 bases at J, with 18 bases between the two ends. The CDR3 DNA sequence: TGCGCCAGCAGCTTGGTGGTGGGCGGGGCGGGTGATGAGCAGTTCTTC. Translating gives CASSLVVGGAGDEQFF.

The rearrangement joins TRBV27 to TRBJ2-1; a weak D match, TRBD1 (5 bases). The V end was cut by 5 bases, the J end by 3 bases, with 17 bases between. The CDR3 is 16 amino acids. Germline V gives CDR1 MNHEY, CDR2 SMNVEV (reference sequence). The chain's CDR3 is CASSPSDIPYYNEQFF. For the CDR3, the DNA is TGTGCCAGCAGTCCTTCGGACATTCCCTACTACAATGAGCAGTTCTTC.

The chain is built from TRBV7-9 and TRBJ1-1; D possibly corresponds to TRBD1 (6 bases). Germline CDR1 SEHNR, CDR2 FQNEAQ (reference sequence). With 1 base removed from V and 3 bases from J, the gap between germline ends came to 9 bases. The CDR3 runs to 14 residues. This CDR3 is CASSLVKGDTEAFF. The CDR3 DNA reads as TGTGCCAGCAGCTTAGTTAAGGGGGACACTGAAGCTTTCTTT.

This chain uses TRBV5-1 with TRBJ2-5; D perhaps matches TRBD1 (6 bases). CDR1 SGHRS and CDR2 YFSETQ come from the germline V gene. With 1 base removed from V and 1 base from J, the gap between germline ends came to 11 bases. The CDR3 sequence is 15 residues long. The DNA of the CDR3 is TGCGCCAGCAGCTTGCTGGGGGCTAGCCAAGAGACCCAGTACTTC. The encoded protein is CASSLLGASQETQYF.

This chain uses TRBV6-1 with TRBJ1-2; D is possibly TRBD1 (5 bases). This CDR3 has 16 amino acids. Germline V gene sequence: CDR1 MNHNS, CDR2 SASEGT. Trimming shortened V by 4 bases and J by 7 bases, and 22 bases separated the two germline ends. The CDR3 region has the DNA TGTGCCAGCAGTGCCGGACCTTACGGGGGTATCTCTGGCTACACCTTC. Translating it yields CASSAGPYGGISGYTF.

The CDR3 spells CASSRQGYEQYF. The CDR3 DNA sequence: TGTGCCAGCAGTCGACAGGGTTACGAGCAGTACTTC. The genes are TRBV12-3 or TRBV12-4 and TRBJ2-7; 7 bases line up with TRBD1. With 5 bases clipped from V and 4 bases from J, the junction kept 2 bases outside the gene matches. The CDR3 sequence is 12 residues long.